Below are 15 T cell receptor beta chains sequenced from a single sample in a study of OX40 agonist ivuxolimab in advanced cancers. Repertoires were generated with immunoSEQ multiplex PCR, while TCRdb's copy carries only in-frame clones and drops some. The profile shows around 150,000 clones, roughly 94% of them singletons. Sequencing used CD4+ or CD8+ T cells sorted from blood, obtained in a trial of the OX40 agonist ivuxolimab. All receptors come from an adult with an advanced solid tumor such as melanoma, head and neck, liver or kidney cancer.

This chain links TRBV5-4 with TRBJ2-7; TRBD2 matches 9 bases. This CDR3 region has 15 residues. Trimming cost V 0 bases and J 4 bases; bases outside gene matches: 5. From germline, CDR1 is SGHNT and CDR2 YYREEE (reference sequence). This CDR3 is CASSLEAGGRYEQYF. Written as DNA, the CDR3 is TGTGCCAGCAGCTTGGAGGCGGGGGGGCGGTACGAGCAGTACTTC.

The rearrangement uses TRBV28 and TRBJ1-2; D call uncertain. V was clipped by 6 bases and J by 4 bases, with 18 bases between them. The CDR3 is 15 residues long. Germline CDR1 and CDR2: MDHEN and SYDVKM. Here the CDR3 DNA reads TGTGCCAGCAGCGAATATATTCCGGGAGGCTATGGCTACACCTTC. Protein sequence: CASSEYIPGGYGYTF.

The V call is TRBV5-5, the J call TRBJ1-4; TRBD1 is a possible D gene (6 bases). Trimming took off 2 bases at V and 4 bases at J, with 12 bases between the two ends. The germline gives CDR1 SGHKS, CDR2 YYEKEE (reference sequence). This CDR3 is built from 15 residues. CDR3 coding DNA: TGTGCCAGCAGCTTCCGGGGGCAGGGTAATGAAAAACTGTTTTTT. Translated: CASSFRGQGNEKLFF.

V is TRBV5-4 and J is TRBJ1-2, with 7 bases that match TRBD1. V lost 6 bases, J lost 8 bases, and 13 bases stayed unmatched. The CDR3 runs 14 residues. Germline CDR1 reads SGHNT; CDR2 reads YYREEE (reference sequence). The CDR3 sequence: CASTIEGGPRGYTF. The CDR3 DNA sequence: TGTGCCAGCACCATAGAAGGGGGCCCGCGGGGCTACACCTTC.

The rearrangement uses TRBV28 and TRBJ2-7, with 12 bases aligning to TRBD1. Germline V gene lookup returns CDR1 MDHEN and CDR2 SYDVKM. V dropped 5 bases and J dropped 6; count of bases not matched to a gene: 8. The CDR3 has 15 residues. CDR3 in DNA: TGTGCCAGCAGTAAACCGGGACAGGGGGCGTTCGAGCAGTACTTC. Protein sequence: CASSKPGQGAFEQYF.

The chain's CDR3 is CASSSDGGLNTEAFF. The CDR3 nucleotides are TGTGCCAGCAGTTCAGACGGGGGGTTGAACACTGAAGCTTTCTTT. The chain couples TRBV7-3 to TRBJ1-1; D perhaps matches TRBD1 (5 bases). Germline CDR1 SGHTA, CDR2 FQGTGA. Trimming pared 6 bases from V and 0 bases from J, leaving 14 bases between. CDR3 size: 15 residues.

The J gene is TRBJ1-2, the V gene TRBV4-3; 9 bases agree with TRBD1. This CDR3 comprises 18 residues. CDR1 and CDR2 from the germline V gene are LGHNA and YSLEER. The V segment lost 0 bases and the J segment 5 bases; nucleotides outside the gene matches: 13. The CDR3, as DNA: TGCGCCAGCAGCCAAGATTATCCTTCCGGGACAGGGAGGTATGGCTACACCTTC. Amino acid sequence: CASSQDYPSGTGRYGYTF.

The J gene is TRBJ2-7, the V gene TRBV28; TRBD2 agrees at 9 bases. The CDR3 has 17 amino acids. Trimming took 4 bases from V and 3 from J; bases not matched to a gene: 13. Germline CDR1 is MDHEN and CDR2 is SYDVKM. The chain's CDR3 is CASSYRLAEGAHYEQYF. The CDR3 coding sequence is TGTGCCAGCAGTTACCGACTAGCGGAAGGGGCTCACTACGAGCAGTACTTC. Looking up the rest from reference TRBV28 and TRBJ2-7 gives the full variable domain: DVKVTQSSRYLVKRTGEKVFLECVQDMDHENMFWYRQDPGLGLRLIYFSYDVKMKEKGDIPEGYSVSREKKERFSLILESASTNQTSMYLCASSYRLAEGAHYEQYFGPGTRLTVT.

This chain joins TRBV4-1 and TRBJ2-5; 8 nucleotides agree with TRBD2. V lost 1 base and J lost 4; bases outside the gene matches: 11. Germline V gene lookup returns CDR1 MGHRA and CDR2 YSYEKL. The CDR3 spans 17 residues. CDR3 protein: CASSQAPAGRGGETQYF. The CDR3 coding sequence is TGCGCCAGCAGCCAAGCCCCCGCCGGCCGGGGGGGAGAGACCCAGTACTTC.

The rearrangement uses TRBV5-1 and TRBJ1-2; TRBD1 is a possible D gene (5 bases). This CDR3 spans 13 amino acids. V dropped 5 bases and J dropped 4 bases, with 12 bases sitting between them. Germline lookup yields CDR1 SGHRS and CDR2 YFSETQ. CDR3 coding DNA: TGCGCCAGCAGAATCGGGGGATCCTATGGCTACACCTTC. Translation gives CASRIGGSYGYTF.

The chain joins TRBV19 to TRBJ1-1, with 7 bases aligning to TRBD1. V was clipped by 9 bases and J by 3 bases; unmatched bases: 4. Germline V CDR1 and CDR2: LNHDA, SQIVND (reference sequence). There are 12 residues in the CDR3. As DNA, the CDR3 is TGTGCCAGCAGGGGGACGTACACTGAAGCTTTCTTT. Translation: CASRGTYTEAFF.

The CDR3 sequence: CASSRTDSNQPQHF. CDR3 bases: TGTGCCAGCTCCCGGACAGATAGCAATCAGCCCCAGCATTTT. The chain carries TRBV6-1 and TRBJ1-5, with D possibly TRBD1 on 6 matching bases. The length of the CDR3 is 14 residues. Trimming cost V 8 bases and J 0 bases, with 11 bases left between them. Per the germline V gene, CDR1 is MNHNS and CDR2 is SASEGT.

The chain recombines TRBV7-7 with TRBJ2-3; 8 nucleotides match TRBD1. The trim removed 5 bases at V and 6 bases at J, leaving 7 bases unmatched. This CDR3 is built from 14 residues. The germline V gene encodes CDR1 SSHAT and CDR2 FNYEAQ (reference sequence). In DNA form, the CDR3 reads TGTGCCAGCAGCCTAACAGGGGGATATGATACGCAGTATTTT. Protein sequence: CASSLTGGYDTQYF.

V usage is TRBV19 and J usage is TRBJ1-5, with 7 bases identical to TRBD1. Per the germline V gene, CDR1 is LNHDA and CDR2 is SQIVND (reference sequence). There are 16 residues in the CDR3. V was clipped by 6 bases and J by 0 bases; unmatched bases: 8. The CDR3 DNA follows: TGTGCCAGTAGACGCACAGGGGACCGTAGCAATCAGCCCCAGCATTTT. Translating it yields CASRRTGDRSNQPQHF.

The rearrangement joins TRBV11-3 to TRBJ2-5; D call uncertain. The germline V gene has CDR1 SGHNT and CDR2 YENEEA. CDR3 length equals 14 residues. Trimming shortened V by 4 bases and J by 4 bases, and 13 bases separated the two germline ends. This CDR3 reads CASSSQALGETQYF. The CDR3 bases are TGTGCCAGCAGCTCCCAGGCCCTTGGAGAGACCCAGTACTTC. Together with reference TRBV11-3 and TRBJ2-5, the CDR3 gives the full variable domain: EAGVVQSPRYKIIEKKQPVAFWCNPISGHNTLYWYLQNLGQGPELLIRYENEEAVDDSQLPKDRFSAERLKGVDSTLKIQPAELGDSAVYLCASSSQALGETQYFGPGTRLLVL.